This T cell receptor beta chain is from a study of blood T cell repertoires in COVID-19. On the study more broadly: T cells, B-cell-depleted T cells, or PBMCs provided the cDNA or gDNA that served as material.

Clones were sequenced by immunoSEQ multiplex PCR, and TCRdb holds only the in-frame ones, with some missing. The data hold about 150,000 clones, with 80% to 90% observed a single time. Cohort allocation depended upon clinical history that participants reported. Two negative PCRs, clearance, or symptom resolution were required of recovered Cohort 3 donors. The sequence derives from a man aged 50 to 60 who had recovered from COVID-19. Sequenced input: PBMCs or T cells enriched from blood (not recorded which).

The CDR3 DNA sequence: TGTGCCAGCAGCTTAGGCAACAGGGGGTCTGAAGCTTTCTTT. Translating gives CASSLGNRGSEAFF. The rearrangement uses TRBV13 and TRBJ1-1, with 8 positions matching TRBD1. The length of the CDR3 is 14 residues. V was pared by 0 bases and J by 6 bases, with 3 bases of the junction left unmatched. Looked up from germline, CDR1 is PRHDT and CDR2 is FYEKMQ (reference sequence).